The clone carrying this T cell receptor (beta chain) has just a few counts. The antigen remains undetermined. The entry originates in a study of cytomegalovirus exposure and HLA in healthy donors. Study-level points and caveats: With later analysis, a missense DCLRE1C variant became linked to TCR beta V- and J-gene trimming. Diagnosis of cytomegalovirus status made by the classifier reportedly showed high specificity and sensitivity.

The V gene's germline CDR1 is SGHRS and CDR2 YFSETQ. The germline V and J ends were trimmed by 0 bases and 2 bases, with 5 bases remaining between them. This CDR3 contains 13 residues. Primers included in the PCR were 60 Vbeta and 13 Jbeta primers. Sequenced by immunoSEQ multiplex PCR; TCRdb stores in-frame clones only, minus some. The sample includes more than 50,000 clones, approximately 71% of them seen just once. The V call is TRBV5-1, the J call TRBJ2-5; D call uncertain. Sequences were obtained from PBMCs. The receptor was derived from a man in his fifties or sixties in good health and CMV-seropositive. The CDR3 reads CASSLGSQETQYF. In DNA, the CDR3 is TGCGCCAGCAGCTTGGGCAGTCAAGAGACCCAGTACTTC.